This T cell receptor beta chain came from a study of a mutant IDH1 vaccine in newly diagnosed glioma. The time point is: week 35, safety follow-up. Every vaccine dose comprised 300 ug of mutant IDH1 20-mer peptide plus topical imiquimod. The vaccination schedule gave patients eight doses in weeks 1, 3, 5, 7, 11, 15, 19 and 23. Each of the donors came in with new WHO grade 3 or 4 astrocytomas that were IDH1-mutant and ATRX-lost. On this clone itself: Antigen unknown.

The data were produced by immunoSEQ multiplex PCR, yet TCRdb's version contains in-frame clones alone and is incomplete. This sample has about 54,000 clones, with 80% to 90% found just once. The germline V and J ends were trimmed by 5 bases and 3 bases, with 14 bases remaining between them. Germline V gene sequence: CDR1 SNHLY, CDR2 FYNNEI. This CDR3 is 14 amino acids long. The chain uses TRBV2 and TRBJ2-7, with D perhaps matching TRBD1 (6 bases). Sequences were derived from PBMCs, sampled from a glioma patient whose treatment included an IDH1 peptide vaccine. The receptor comes from a woman between 18 and 30 years old with glioma. The CDR3: CASSYRTVNYEQYF. The CDR3 nucleotides read TGTGCCAGCAGTTACCGGACAGTGAACTACGAGCAGTACTTC.